This T cell receptor beta chain is drawn from a study of spatial heterogeneity in lung cancer. Study observations and caveats: Counts of expanded alpha and beta TCRs within tumors tracked the tumor nonsynonymous mutation count. Around 7.3% of tumor T cells for alpha chains and 13% for beta chains were estimated to be covered.

With regard to this clonotype: Its matching antigen is unknown. In a library made to pick up alpha chains, this beta chain is a stray read with a size that means little.

Documented time point: sample taken at primary tumor resection. The study sequenced unsorted whole RNA from tumor, nontumor lung or frozen PBMC. Trimming took 1 base from V and 7 from J, leaving 15 bases between them. The CDR3 covers 15 residues. Looked up from germline, CDR1 is SGHRS and CDR2 is YFSETQ. MiXCR was run by TCRdb on the 5' RACE reads, yielding one entry per CDR3 protein. Here the sample spans roughly 18,000 distinct CDR3 sequences, about 9.6% being singletons. The clonotype comes from a female donor with early-stage non-small cell lung cancer. The chain is built from TRBV5-1 and TRBJ2-1, with a weak D call TRBD2 (5 bases). Sequencing was performed on lung tumor tissue, taken at surgery. The CDR3 sequence is CASSLLPGSVNEQFF. The CDR3 coding sequence is TGCGCCAGCAGCTTGTTGCCGGGGAGCGTGAATGAGCAGTTCTTC.